This T cell receptor beta chain was profiled in a study of cytomegalovirus exposure and HLA in healthy donors. With regard to this clone: What it binds is unknown.

The CDR3 contains 16 residues. CDR1 is SGHRS, CDR2 YFSETQ, per germline. V shed 0 bases and J 4 bases; nucleotides not matched to a gene: 9. General observations from the study: Sequencing likely produced, as an artifact, a cluster of highly shared sequence variants.

This PCR relied on a set of 60 Vbeta primers and 13 Jbeta primers. TCRdb's table, derived via immunoSEQ multiplex PCR, lists solely in-frame clones and lacks some. The sample lists a few hundred thousand clones, approximately 68% occurring once. The sequence was collected from a young woman in good health and CMV-seronegative. This sequence joins TRBV5-1 and TRBJ1-1, with 7 bases matching TRBD1. The sample comprised PBMCs. The CDR3 protein is CASSLATGDLRTEAFF. Here the CDR3 DNA reads TGCGCCAGCAGCTTGGCTACAGGGGACCTACGCACTGAAGCTTTCTTT.